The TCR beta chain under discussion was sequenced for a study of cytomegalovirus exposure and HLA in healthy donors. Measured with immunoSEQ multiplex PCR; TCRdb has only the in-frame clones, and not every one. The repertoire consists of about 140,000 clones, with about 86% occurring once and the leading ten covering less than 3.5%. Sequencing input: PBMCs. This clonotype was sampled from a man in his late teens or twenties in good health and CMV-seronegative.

In DNA form, the CDR3 reads TGTGCCAGCAGCCGACTAGTAAACAATGAGCAGTTCTTC. This encodes CASSRLVNNEQFF. V and J are TRBV28 and TRBJ2-1; D perhaps matches TRBD2 (6 bases). Deletions cut 6 bases from V and 5 bases from J, with 11 bases between. CDR1 is MDHEN and CDR2 is SYDVKM in the germline V gene. This CDR3 comprises 13 residues. The full variable domain, in which reference TRBV28 and TRBJ2-1 provide the parts outside the CDR3, is DVKVTQSSRYLVKRTGEKVFLECVQDMDHENMFWYRQDPGLGLRLIYFSYDVKMKEKGDIPEGYSVSREKKERFSLILESASTNQTSMYLCASSRLVNNEQFFGPGTRLTVL.